Sequencing of this TCR beta chain was carried out in a study of molecular identifiers for immune sequencing clone quantification. At the level of the study: Replicates split RNA from approximately 22,000 or 94,000 naive CD8 cells five ways, and the researchers sequenced four portions. Study results and limitations: For effector cells, clones above 20 RNA copies held over 99% of molecules; for naive cells, under 1%.

In preparing bulk TCR libraries, previously described methods and listed TCR primers were used. TCRdb re-called the PCR reads through MiXCR, storing one row per CDR3 protein. The table lists around 470,000 distinct CDR3 sequences, about 20% of them singletons, with 0.7% to 1% in the top ten. Libraries from naive CD8 cells were generated from about 20,000 to 1,000,000 sorted cells (with 10%, 30% or 50% RNA). This clonotype was seen a few times. Its antigen remains unknown. The sequencing sample was made of naive CD8+ T cells from blood, with Jurkat cell RNA spiked in. Documented subset: FACS-sorted CD8+CD4-CCR7+CD45RA+ naive T cells. The receptor comes from a human donor in good health. Some libraries in this study had Jurkat cell RNA spiked in.

As DNA, the CDR3 is TGTGCCAGCAGCACCCTAGGGGAAGTTCTTGACGGGGAGCTGTTTTTT. This sequence encodes CASSTLGEVLDGELFF. The J gene is TRBJ2-2, the V gene TRBV13, with D possibly TRBD1 on 5 matching bases. CDR3 length: 16 residues. Looked up from germline, CDR1 is PRHDT and CDR2 is FYEKMQ (reference sequence). Trimming shortened V by 5 bases and J by 7 bases, and 20 bases separated the two germline ends.